This T cell receptor (beta chain) was recovered during a study of blood T cell repertoires in COVID-19 (dated by TCRdb to the early 2020s). The study in broad terms: Collaborator samples came from the United States, Italy and Spain and covered acute and convalescent phases of COVID-19. The prospective study material was composed of cDNA or gDNA derived from T cells, B-cell-depleted T cells, or PBMCs. The sample metadata nearly always contained a de-identified subject ID, COVID-19 status, age in years and sex. HLA class I and class II types, where available, came from metadata supplied by the sample provider rather than from assay-based typing. The repertoires were released in a freely available public database meant as a resource for research on the immune response to SARS-CoV-2. The samples were drawn from two sources: the first 160 participants of the ongoing ImmuneRACE study, and fewer than 1,500 subjects contributed by 6 global collaborators. Subjects who had been exposed to COVID-19, were actively infected with it, or had recovered from it provided the deeply sampled blood TCRbeta repertoires that made up the dataset.

This clone was seen a single time. There is no known antigen for this receptor. No much larger clone is present one base from it, and per-base qualities are unavailable. TCRbeta CDR3 regions were amplified from genomic DNA by means of the immunoSEQ Assay, a bias-controlled multiplex PCR. As for the authors' bioinformatics: Within the assay, amplification of reference gene primers was used to estimate how many nucleated cells each sample contained. To quantify the absolute abundance of each unique TCRbeta CDR3 rearrangement, sequence reads were collapsed and filtered. Productive Simpson clonality was computed per sample as the square root of Simpson's diversity index over productive rearrangements. The source is immuneACCESS, and TCRdb retained only in-frame sequences with V and J called. Part of the clones is not carried over; for the studies checked, unresolved V genes explain less than half of this, and the remainder is unexplained. V and J calls and clone size are copied from that table; D and trimming were computed from the DNA. In this sample the table shows about 130,000 clones, roughly 86% of which occur a single time. The ten largest clones represent roughly an eighth of the sample.

One collaborating source in Seattle enrolled patients while the patients were actively infected and followed the patients over time throughout the course of disease. Collaborating institutions collected whole blood in K2EDTA tubes following their own protocols. For TCRbeta analysis, collaborators shipped samples as frozen whole blood, isolated PBMCs, or DNA extracted from either of those sample types. Summary of the overall study and its limitations: The amount of clinical and demographic metadata varied by source and participant and was provided uncurated.

Trimmed from V: 0 bases; trimmed from J: 2 bases; junction bases lacking a gene match: 1. The CDR1 and CDR2 encoded by the germline V gene are MGHRA and YSYEKL. The CDR3 has 16 amino acids, counting the end cysteine and phenylalanine. Of the read, only the CDR3 DNA is kept; its 48 bases are in frame from base 1. This receptor was taken from a woman between 65 and 79 years old with COVID-19, enrolled during active disease. Sequenced sample: peripheral blood. This chain joins TRBV4-1 to TRBJ1-5; TRBD1 matches 10 bases in the middle. The CDR3 has the sequence CASSQDGTGGNQPQHF. In nucleotide form, the sequence is TGCGCCAGCAGCCAAGATGGGACAGGGGGCAATCAGCCCCAGCATTTT.